This T cell receptor (beta chain) was obtained from a study of human T cells and chemical hapten exposure. Time point reported: pre-sensitization, week 0. Treatment meaning: therapeutic diphenylcyclopropenone sensitization with weekly scalp DPC. TCRdb re-called the RACE reads with MiXCR, one entry per CDR3 protein. Here the sample spans 80,000 to 100,000 distinct CDR3 sequences, 9.6% being singletons. Per the germline V gene, CDR1 is LGHNA and CDR2 is YSLEER. This CDR3 region has 14 residues. The V end was cut by 4 bases, the J end by 4 bases, with 12 bases between. In this sample, this clonotype turned up many times.

The material was whole blood, obtained in connection with sensitization to the hapten diphenylcyclopropenone (DPC). The rearrangement uses TRBV4-3 and TRBJ2-3, with no clear D. The sequence derives from a woman aged 40 to 50 with alopecia areata. Some clones in this sample may be carry-over from other donors' samples. The CDR3 protein is CASSPWQFADTQYF. Here the CDR3 DNA reads TGCGCCAGCAGCCCCTGGCAATTCGCAGATACGCAGTATTTT.